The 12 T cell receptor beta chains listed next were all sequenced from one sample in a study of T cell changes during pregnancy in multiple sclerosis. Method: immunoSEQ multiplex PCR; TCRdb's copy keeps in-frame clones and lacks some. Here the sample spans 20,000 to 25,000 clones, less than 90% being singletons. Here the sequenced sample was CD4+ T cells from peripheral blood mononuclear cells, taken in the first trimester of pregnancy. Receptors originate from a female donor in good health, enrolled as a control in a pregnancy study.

The CDR3 sequence is CASSRGGSTEQYF. CDR3 DNA sequence: TGCGCCAGCAGCCGGGGGGGCTCGACTGAGCAGTACTTC. This rearrangement joins TRBV4-1 to TRBJ2-7, with a tentative D call TRBD2 (7 bases). Germline assignment: CDR1 MGHRA and CDR2 YSYEKL. Trimming took 4 bases from V and 7 from J, leaving 14 bases between them. This CDR3 comprises 13 residues.

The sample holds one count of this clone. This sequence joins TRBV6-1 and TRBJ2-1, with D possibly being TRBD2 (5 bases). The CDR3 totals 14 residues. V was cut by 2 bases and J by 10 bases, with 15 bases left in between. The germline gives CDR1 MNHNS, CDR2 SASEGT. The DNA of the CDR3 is TGTGCCAGCAGTGAACAGGCTAGCATCGGGGAGCAGTTCTTC. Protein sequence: CASSEQASIGEQFF.

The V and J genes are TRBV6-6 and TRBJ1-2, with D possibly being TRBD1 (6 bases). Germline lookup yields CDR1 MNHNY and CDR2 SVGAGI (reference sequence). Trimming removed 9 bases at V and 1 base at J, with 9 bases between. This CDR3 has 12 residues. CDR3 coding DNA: TGTGCCAGTCAGGACAGTAACTATGGCTACACCTTC. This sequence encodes CASQDSNYGYTF.

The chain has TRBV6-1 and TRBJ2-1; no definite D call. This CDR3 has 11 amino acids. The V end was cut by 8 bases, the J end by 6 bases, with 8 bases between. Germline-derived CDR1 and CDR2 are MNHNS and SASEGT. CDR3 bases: TGTGCCAGCCTACAGACCAATGAGCAGTTCTTC. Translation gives CASLQTNEQFF.

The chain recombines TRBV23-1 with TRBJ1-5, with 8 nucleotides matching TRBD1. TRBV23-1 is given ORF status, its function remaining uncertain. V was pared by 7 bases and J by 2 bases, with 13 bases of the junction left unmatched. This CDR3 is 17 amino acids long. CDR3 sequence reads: CASTQDRGPDRNQPQHF. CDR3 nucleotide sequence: TGCGCCAGCACCCAAGACAGGGGCCCGGATCGCAATCAGCCCCAGCATTTT.

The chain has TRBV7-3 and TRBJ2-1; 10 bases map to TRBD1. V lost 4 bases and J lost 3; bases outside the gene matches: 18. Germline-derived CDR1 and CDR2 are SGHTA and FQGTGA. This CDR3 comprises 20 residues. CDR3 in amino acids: CASSSLPGQGIGGLYNEQFF. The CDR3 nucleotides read TGTGCCAGCAGCTCCCTGCCGGGACAGGGGATAGGCGGGCTCTACAATGAGCAGTTCTTC.

The CDR3 reads CASTTTGLYGYTF. CDR3 DNA: TGTGCCAGCACCACGACAGGGTTATATGGCTACACCTTC. The V and J genes are TRBV6-5 and TRBJ1-2; 7 nucleotides line up with TRBD1. The CDR3 runs 13 residues. CDR1 and CDR2 from the germline V gene are MNHEY and SVGAGI. The trim removed 7 bases at V and 5 bases at J, leaving 7 bases unmatched.

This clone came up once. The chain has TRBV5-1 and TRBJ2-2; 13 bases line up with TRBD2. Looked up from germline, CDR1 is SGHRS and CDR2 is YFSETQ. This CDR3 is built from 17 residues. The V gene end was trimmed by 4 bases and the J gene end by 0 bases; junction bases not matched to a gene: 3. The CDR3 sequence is CASSVGLAGANTGELFF. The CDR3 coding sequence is TGCGCCAGCAGCGTCGGACTAGCGGGGGCGAACACCGGGGAGCTGTTTTTT. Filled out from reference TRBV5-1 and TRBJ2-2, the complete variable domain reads KAGVTQTPRYLIKTRGQQVTLSCSPISGHRSVSWYQQTPGQGLQFLFEYFSETQRNKGNFPGRFSGRQFSNSRSEMNVSTLELGDSALYLCASSVGLAGANTGELFFGEGSRLTVL.

CDR3 sequence: CASSYRVRSQGDGYTF. The CDR3 DNA follows: TGTGCCAGCAGTTACAGAGTCCGTTCTCAGGGGGATGGCTACACCTTC. V is TRBV6-5 and J is TRBJ1-2; 7 positions agree with TRBD1. The CDR3 covers 16 residues. V shed 2 bases and J 6 bases; nucleotides not matched to a gene: 12. Per the germline V gene, CDR1 is MNHEY and CDR2 is SVGAGI.

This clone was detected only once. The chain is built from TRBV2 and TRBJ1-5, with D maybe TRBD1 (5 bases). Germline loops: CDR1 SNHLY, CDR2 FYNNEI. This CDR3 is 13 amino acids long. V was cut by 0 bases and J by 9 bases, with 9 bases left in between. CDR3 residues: CASSEAGGRPQHF. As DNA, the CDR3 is TGTGCCAGCAGTGAAGCGGGGGGAAGGCCCCAGCATTTT.

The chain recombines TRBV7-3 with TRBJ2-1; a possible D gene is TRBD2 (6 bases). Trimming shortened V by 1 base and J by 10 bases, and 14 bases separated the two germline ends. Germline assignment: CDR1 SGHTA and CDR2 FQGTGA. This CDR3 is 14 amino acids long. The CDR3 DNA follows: TGTGCCAGCAGCTTAAGGTGGAGGGTCGGAGAGCAGTTCTTC. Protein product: CASSLRWRVGEQFF.

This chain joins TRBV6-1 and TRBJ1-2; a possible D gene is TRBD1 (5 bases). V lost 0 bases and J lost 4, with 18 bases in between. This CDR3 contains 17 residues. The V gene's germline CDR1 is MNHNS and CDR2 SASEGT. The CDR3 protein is CASSEAGHGIQLYGYTF. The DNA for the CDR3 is TGTGCCAGCAGTGAAGCGGGGCATGGTATACAACTCTATGGCTACACCTTC.